One and the same sample provided the 9 T cell receptor beta chains below, sequenced in a study of regulatory T cells in long-lasting Graves disease. As for time point: newly diagnosed GD, antithyroid drugs for less than 3 months. PBMCs provided the RNA from which the TCR library was made. For TCR beta, libraries came from iRepertoire HTBI primers and Arm-PCR of CDR3 regions. TCRdb reanalysed the multiplex PCR reads using MiXCR and keeps one entry per CDR3 protein. The sample lists over 200,000 distinct CDR3 sequences; around 19% were seen once. The sample in question was peripheral blood mononuclear cells (PBMCs), obtained at new diagnosis, from a patient treated with antithyroid drugs. These receptors originate from a female donor with Graves disease.

The J gene is TRBJ1-1, the V gene TRBV18; TRBD1 agrees at 8 bases. CDR1 KGHSH and CDR2 LQKENI come from the germline V gene. V dropped 1 base and J dropped 1; count of bases not matched to a gene: 5. The CDR3 sequence is 16 residues long. In DNA form, the CDR3 reads TGTGCCAGCTCACCACAGGACAGGGCGACGAACACTGAAGCTTTCTTT. Its protein product is CASSPQDRATNTEAFF. Full variable domain (outside the CDR3, taken from reference TRBV18 and TRBJ1-1): NAGVMQNPRHLVRRRGQEARLRCSPMKGHSHVYWYRQLPEEGLKFMVYLQKENIIDESGMPKERFSAEFPKEGPSILRIQQVVRGDSAAYFCASSPQDRATNTEAFFGQGTRLTVV.

This sequence joins TRBV6-2 or TRBV6-3 and TRBJ2-1, with 14 bases identical to TRBD2. Trimming took 6 bases from V and 6 from J; bases not matched to a gene: 7. Germline-derived CDR1 and CDR2 are MNHEY and SVGEGT. The CDR3 is made up of 16 amino acids. The CDR3 DNA reads as TGTGCCAGCAGGGACTTCGGACTAGCGGGGGGCAATGAGCAGTTCTTC. It codes for CASRDFGLAGGNEQFF.

This clonotype was detected ten times or more. The V call is TRBV27, the J call TRBJ1-6; the D is unclear. The CDR3 spans 12 residues. Germline V CDR1 and CDR2: MNHEY, SMNVEV (reference sequence). Between the trimmed V and J ends, which lost 3 bases and 14 bases, there was a span of 11 bases. CDR3: CASSFGKDSLHF. CDR3 DNA sequence: TGTGCCAGCAGTTTCGGCAAAGATTCCCTCCACTTT.

This clonotype was seen a few times. The chain links TRBV12-3 or TRBV12-4 to TRBJ2-2; D is unclear. The CDR3 sequence is 15 residues long. V shed 1 base and J shed 1 base, with 7 bases lying between them. CDR3 amino acids: CASSLGTLNTGELFF. The CDR3 nucleotides read TGTGCCAGCAGTTTAGGGACCTTGAACACCGGGGAGCTGTTTTTT.

This clonotype was counted many times. This chain connects TRBV20-1 to TRBJ2-1; possibly TRBD2 for D (5 bases). The V end was cut by 3 bases, the J end by 3 bases, with 9 bases between. In germline, CDR1 is DFQATT, CDR2 SNEGSKA (reference sequence). The CDR3 covers 13 residues. CDR3 sequence (DNA): TGCAGTGCTAGTAGCGTCTACTACAATGAGCAGTTCTTC. As protein: CSASSVYYNEQFF.

V is TRBV5-1 and J is TRBJ1-4, with 8 bases lining up with TRBD1. This CDR3 has 16 residues. With 0 bases clipped from V and 6 bases from J, the junction kept 7 bases outside the gene matches. From germline, CDR1 is SGHRS and CDR2 YFSETQ. The CDR3 sequence is CASSLGTLTGDEKLFF. CDR3 DNA sequence: TGCGCCAGCAGCTTGGGAACGCTGACAGGGGATGAAAAACTGTTTTTT.

Many counts were recorded for this clonotype. The chain carries TRBV11-3 and TRBJ1-1; no definite D call. Germline V CDR1 and CDR2: SGHNT, YENEEA. The CDR3 is 13 residues long. V was cut by 7 bases and J by 0 bases, with 9 bases left in between. The CDR3 region is CASTFEVNTEAFF. CDR3 in DNA: TGTGCCAGCACGTTTGAGGTGAACACTGAAGCTTTCTTT.

In its sample, this clonotype was seen a few times. A much larger clone lies a single base off, so this may be a read error. The chain has TRBV20-1 and TRBJ2-5; TRBD2 is a possible D gene (5 bases). V was shortened by 2 bases and J by 7 bases, with 17 bases between the two germline ends. CDR1 and CDR2 from the germline V gene are DFQATT and SNEGSKA (reference sequence). The CDR3 spans 14 residues. The CDR3 nucleotides read TGCAGTGCTAGAAGCTGGGCCAGCCGGGGGACCCAGTACTTC. Protein product: CSARSWASRGTQYF.

This clonotype has at least ten counts. This rearrangement joins TRBV3-1 to TRBJ2-3, with D perhaps TRBD1 or TRBD2 (5 bases each). The germline CDR1 and CDR2 sequences are LGHDT and YNNKEL (reference sequence). This CDR3 has 12 amino acids. The germline V and J ends were trimmed by 3 bases and 6 bases, with 7 bases remaining between them. CDR3 DNA sequence: TGTGCCAGCAGCCAGGGGGTGGATACGCAGTATTTT. Protein product: CASSQGVDTQYF.